This TCR beta chain was documented in a study of control samples from healthy donors and cancer patients. This clone was seen only a few times. Other DNA sequences in this sample translate to the same CDR3. Libraries were prepared by immunoSEQ multiplex PCR; TCRdb keeps only in-frame clonotypes and omits some of them. The sample has 75,000 to 95,000 clones, 84% seen once. The sample taken for sequencing was PBMCs. This clonotype was obtained from a man in his sixties or seventies with lung cancer.

The chain's CDR3 is CASSRGGETQYF. The CDR3 region has the DNA TGTGCCAGCAGCCGGGGCGGAGAGACCCAGTACTTC. V gene TRBV3-1 (or the pseudogene TRBV3-2) combines with J gene TRBJ2-5; a possible D gene is TRBD1 (5 bases). This CDR3 comprises 12 residues. CDR1 LGHDT and CDR2 YNNKEL come from the germline V gene (reference sequence). V was shortened by 4 bases and J by 4 bases, with 7 bases between the two germline ends.